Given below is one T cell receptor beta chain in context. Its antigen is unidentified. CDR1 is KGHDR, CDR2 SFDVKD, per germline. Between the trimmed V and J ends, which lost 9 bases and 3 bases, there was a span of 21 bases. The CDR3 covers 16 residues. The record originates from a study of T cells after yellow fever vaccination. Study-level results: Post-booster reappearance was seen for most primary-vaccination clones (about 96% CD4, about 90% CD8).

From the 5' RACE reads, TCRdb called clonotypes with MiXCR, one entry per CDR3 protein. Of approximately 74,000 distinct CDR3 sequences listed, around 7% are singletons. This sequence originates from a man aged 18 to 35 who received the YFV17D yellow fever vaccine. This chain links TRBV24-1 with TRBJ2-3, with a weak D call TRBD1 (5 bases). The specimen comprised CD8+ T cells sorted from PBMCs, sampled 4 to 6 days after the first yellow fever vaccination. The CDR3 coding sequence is TGTGCCACCCCCTATTCTCACGACAGAAGAACAGATACGCAGTATTTT. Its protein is CATPYSHDRRTDTQYF.